This T cell receptor beta chain was retrieved from a study of cytomegalovirus exposure and HLA in healthy donors. Between the trimmed V and J ends, which lost 8 bases and 6 bases, there was a span of 4 bases. The CDR3 extends over 10 amino acids. The germline V gene encodes CDR1 MDHEN and CDR2 SYDVKM. Both 60 Vbeta primers and 13 Jbeta primers went into the PCR. Method: immunoSEQ multiplex PCR; TCRdb's copy keeps in-frame clones and lacks some. The data contain 150,000 to 200,000 clones, about 81% of them singletons. The clonotype comes from a girl aged 2 to 9 in good health and CMV-seropositive. The specimen sequenced was PBMCs. The chain is built from TRBV28 and TRBJ1-4; D call uncertain. The CDR3 region is CASFDEKLFF. CDR3 in DNA: TGTGCCAGCTTCGATGAAAAACTGTTTTTT.